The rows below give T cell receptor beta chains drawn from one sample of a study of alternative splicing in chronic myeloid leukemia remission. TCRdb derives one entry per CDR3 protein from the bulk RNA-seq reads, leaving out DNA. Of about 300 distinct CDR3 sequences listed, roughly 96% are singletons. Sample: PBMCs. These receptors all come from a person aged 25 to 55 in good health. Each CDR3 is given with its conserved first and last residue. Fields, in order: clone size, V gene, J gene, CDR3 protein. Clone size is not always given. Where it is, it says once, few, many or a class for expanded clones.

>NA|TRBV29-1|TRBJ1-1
CSVEEGNTEAFF
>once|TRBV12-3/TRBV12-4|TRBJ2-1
CASSYGGWNEQFF
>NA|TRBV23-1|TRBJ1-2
CASSQSWGYGYTF
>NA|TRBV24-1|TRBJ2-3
CATSDYRGDTQYF
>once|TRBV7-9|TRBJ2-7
CASSLGGTGPHEQYF
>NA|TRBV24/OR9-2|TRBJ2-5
CATKGTGDEETQYF
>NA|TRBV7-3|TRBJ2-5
CASSLRGWGQETQYF
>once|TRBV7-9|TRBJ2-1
CASSQNLAHNEQFF
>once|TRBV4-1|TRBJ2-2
CASSQDHSANTGELFF
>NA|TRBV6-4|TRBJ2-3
CASSDGQGADTQYF
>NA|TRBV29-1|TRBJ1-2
CSVARGPNYGYTF
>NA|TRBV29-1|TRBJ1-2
CSVERDRYGYTF
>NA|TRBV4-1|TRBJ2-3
CASSHRDLITDTQYF
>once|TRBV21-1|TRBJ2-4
CASRQGAKNIQYF
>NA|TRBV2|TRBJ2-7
CASSAEVQYF
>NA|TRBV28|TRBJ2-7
CASSLGGQGAIEQYF
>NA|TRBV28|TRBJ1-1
CASRPTGMNTEAFF
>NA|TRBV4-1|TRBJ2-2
CASSQDKGLGIFNTGELFF
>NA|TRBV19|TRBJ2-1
CASSPPSGPYNEQFF
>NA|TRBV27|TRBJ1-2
CASRASGKSYGYTF
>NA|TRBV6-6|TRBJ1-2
CASSILQGMNYGYTF
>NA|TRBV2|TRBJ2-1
CASLSRGLAGYNEQFF
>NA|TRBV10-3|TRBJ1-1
CAISESAYNTEAFF
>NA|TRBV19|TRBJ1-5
CASSIGTSGNQPQHF
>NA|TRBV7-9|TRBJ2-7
CASSLFQTYEQYF
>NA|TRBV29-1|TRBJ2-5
CRVRPLGEETQYF
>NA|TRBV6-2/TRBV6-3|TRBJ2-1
CASRTSAYNEQFF
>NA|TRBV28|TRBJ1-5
CASNSQPQHF